What follows are 9 T cell receptor beta chains derived from one specimen sequenced in a study of T cells in Graves' hyperthyroidism and ophthalmopathy. RNA transcripts were the template for amplifying TCR beta CDR3 regions. The TCR CDR3 was amplified in a first-round RT-PCR using the HTBI primer set. Via MiXCR, TCRdb re-called the multiplex PCR reads, giving one row per CDR3 protein. The table lists about 300,000 distinct CDR3 sequences, 10% to 15% of them singletons. Sequenced sample: blood. The receptor set was obtained from a woman younger than 45 with Graves' hyperthyroidism that later progressed to Graves' ophthalmopathy.

This clonotype was seen more than once but under ten times. The chain combines TRBV3-1 with TRBJ1-3; perhaps TRBD1 as D (5 bases). The CDR3 sequence is 15 residues long. CDR1 and CDR2 (germline): LGHDT, YNNKEL (reference sequence). V was clipped by 5 bases and J by 2 bases, with 13 bases between them. DNA of the CDR3: TGTGCCAGCAGCAGGGGACCAAAAACTGGAAACACCATATATTTT. Translated: CASSRGPKTGNTIYF.

This clonotype was seen ten or more times. The chain employs TRBV20-1 and TRBJ1-1, with TRBD1 matching over 8 bases. The CDR3 runs 11 residues. Germline V gives CDR1 DFQATT, CDR2 SNEGSKA (reference sequence). This CDR3 is CNEGQGTEAFF. The CDR3 bases are TGCAACGAAGGACAGGGCACTGAAGCTTTCTTT.

This chain uses TRBV11-2 with TRBJ2-1, with TRBD2 matching 11 bases. Trimming at V came to 3 bases and at J to 5 bases, leaving 0 bases not matched to a gene. Germline CDR1 and CDR2: SGHAT and FQNNGV. The CDR3 consists of 14 residues. The CDR3 DNA sequence: TGTGCCAGCAGCTTGGGACTAGCGGACAATGAGCAGTTCTTC. Protein sequence: CASSLGLADNEQFF.

This clonotype was seen only a few times. The chain recombines TRBV5-1 with TRBJ1-5; maybe TRBD1 (5 bases). Germline V gives CDR1 SGHRS, CDR2 YFSETQ. Between the trimmed V and J ends, which lost 4 bases and 3 bases, there was a span of 11 bases. The CDR3 sequence is 14 residues long. The CDR3 sequence is CASSPGPNNQPQHF. Written as DNA, the CDR3 is TGCGCCAGCAGCCCGGGACCGAACAATCAGCCCCAGCATTTT.

In this sample, this clonotype turned up once. This may come from a read error, since a much larger clone is one base off. Since the CDR3 does not end with the conserved phenylalanine or tryptophan, this likely comes from a read error. The chain employs TRBV20-1 and TRBJ1-5, with TRBD1 as a possible D gene (5 bases). The V and J ends lost 7 bases and 0 bases respectively, with 13 bases between them. The CDR3 consists of 14 residues. Germline V gene data show CDR1 as DFQATT and CDR2 as SNEGSKA (reference sequence). The CDR3 coding sequence is TGCAGTGTCGAGGGGAGTTTTAGCAATCAGCCCCAGCATTCT. It translates to CSVEGSFSNQPQHS.

There are many counts of this clonotype. The chain uses TRBV6-1 and TRBJ1-6; perhaps TRBD1 as D (6 bases). The CDR3 is 15 residues long. Trimming took 8 bases from V and 6 from J, leaving 17 bases between them. Looked up from germline, CDR1 is MNHNS and CDR2 is SASEGT. The CDR3, as DNA: TGTGCCAGCCGGGGCCGGGACACGGTTAATTCACCCCTCCACTTT. As protein: CASRGRDTVNSPLHF.

Comment on this clonotype: A much larger clone is a single base away; this may be a read error. V usage is TRBV7-2 and J usage is TRBJ2-3; D call uncertain. The CDR3 totals 14 residues. Germline V gene sequence: CDR1 SGHTA, CDR2 FQGNSA. The CDR3 bases are TGTGCCAGCAGCTCCTCGGCCCCCACAGATACGCGGTATTTT. Translating gives CASSSSAPTDTRYF.

V usage is TRBV6-2 or TRBV6-3 and J usage is TRBJ1-1; D is unclear. The CDR3 contains 13 residues. Germline loops: CDR1 MNHEY, CDR2 SVGEGT. Trimming removed 8 bases at V and 1 base at J, with 11 bases between. The CDR3 coding sequence is TGTGCCAGCGGTCGCCTCTGGAACACTGAAGCTTTCTTT. Translated, it gives CASGRLWNTEAFF.

The table lists this clonotype with many counts. The J gene is TRBJ1-2, the V gene TRBV18; TRBD1 agrees at 7 bases. J was trimmed by 4 bases and V by 4 bases; bases with no gene match: 12. The CDR3 totals 16 residues. Germline V lookup: CDR1 KGHSH, CDR2 LQKENI. CDR3 amino acids: CASSLRRTGARYGYTF. CDR3 nucleotide sequence: TGTGCCAGCTCACTCCGCCGCACAGGGGCCCGCTATGGCTACACCTTC.